This entry is about one T cell receptor beta chain. The antigen is undetermined. This sample stems from a study of a mutant IDH1 vaccine in newly diagnosed glioma. Study-level background: Eight vaccine doses were administered to patients at weeks 1, 3, 5, 7, 11, 15, 19 and 23. Investigators started vaccination 4-6 weeks after radiotherapy alone, or with temozolomide cycles. Study-wide findings and caveats: It seemed that pseudoprogression was not linked to changes in the top peripheral T cell clonotypes.

Generated by immunoSEQ multiplex PCR, the TCRdb table keeps only in-frame clones and is missing some. The data hold about 60,000 clones, with less than 85% observed a single time. CDR3 size: 16 residues. CDR1 and CDR2 from the germline V gene are SGHRS and YFSETQ. V was trimmed by 3 bases and J by 5 bases, leaving 17 bases between them. Time point here: week 11, during vaccination. Each dose of the vaccine consisted of 300 ug of mutant IDH1 20-mer peptide, with topical imiquimod. The study enrolled donors with new WHO grade 3 or 4 IDH1-mutant, ATRX-lost astrocytomas. The rearrangement uses TRBV5-1 and TRBJ2-2; no definite D call. The specimen was PBMCs, collected from a glioma patient whose treatment included an IDH1 peptide vaccine. The origin of this receptor is a woman between 50 and 59 years old with glioma. The CDR3 loop reads CASSSPGTERTGELFF. CDR3 coding DNA: TGCGCCAGCAGCTCCCCGGGCACTGAAAGGACCGGGGAGCTGTTTTTT.